This T cell receptor (beta chain) was sequenced during a study of T cells in Graves' hyperthyroidism and ophthalmopathy. The study, taken as a whole, reports: Peripheral blood also featured most of the thyroid clonotypes expanded above 0.001.

The investigators amplified TCR beta CDR3 regions from RNA transcripts. The TCR CDR3 first-round RT-PCR relied on the HTBI primer set. TCRdb reprocessed the multiplex PCR reads with MiXCR, giving one entry per CDR3 protein. The repertoire holds about 720,000 distinct CDR3 sequences, with roughly 15% as singletons. Points on this clonotype: What it binds is unknown.

A lack of ophthalmopathy progression within 18 months defined stable Graves' hyperthyroidism. Exclusions: uncontrolled infection, other autoimmune disease, pregnancy, lactation. Between the trimmed V and J ends, which lost 5 bases and 4 bases, there was a span of 12 bases. Germline assignment: CDR1 LGHDT and CDR2 YNNKEL (reference sequence). This CDR3 is built from 14 residues. This receptor was taken from a man in his late teens or twenties with Graves' hyperthyroidism. The V and J genes are TRBV3-1 and TRBJ2-1, with D perhaps TRBD2 (6 bases). Material: blood. The CDR3 sequence: CASSWRGPYNEQFF. In DNA form, the CDR3 reads TGTGCCAGCAGCTGGAGGGGTCCTTACAATGAGCAGTTCTTC.